What follows are 11 T cell receptor beta chains derived from one specimen sequenced in a study of CD8 T cells in ankylosing spondylitis. TCRdb fed the 5' RACE reads into MiXCR, producing one record per CDR3 protein. The table has about 340,000 distinct CDR3 sequences, around 8% seen once; the top ten hold just over 14%. Points from the study as a whole: The study identified a TCR beta motif of under ten highly homologous variants that appeared characteristic of ankylosing spondylitis blood.

Their specific antigens are unknown. The sequencing input was blood, either unsorted or a sorted T cell fraction (not recorded which). These receptors were collected from a male donor with ankylosing spondylitis.

J is TRBJ2-7 and V is TRBV2; possibly TRBD1 for D (5 bases). V lost 7 bases and J lost 2, with 6 bases in between. Germline V lookup: CDR1 SNHLY, CDR2 FYNNEI. CDR3 length: 11 amino acids. CDR3 nucleotides: TGTGCCAGCAAGGGGCCCTACGAGCAGTACTTC. Its translation: CASKGPYEQYF.

The chain recombines TRBV7-8 with TRBJ2-1, with TRBD2 matching over 12 bases. The CDR3 runs to 16 residues. The V segment lost 4 bases and the J segment 5 bases; nucleotides outside the gene matches: 6. Germline V gene data show CDR1 as SGHVS and CDR2 as FQNEAQ. The CDR3 protein is CASSSLAGGINNEQFF. CDR3 nucleotide sequence: TGTGCCAGCAGCTCTCTAGCGGGAGGGATTAACAATGAGCAGTTCTTC. Looking up the rest from reference TRBV7-8 and TRBJ2-1 gives the full variable domain: GAGVSQSPRYKVAKRGQDVALRCDPISGHVSLFWYQQALGQGPEFLTYFQNEAQLDKSGLPSDRFFAERPEGSVSTLKIQRTQQEDSAVYLCASSSLAGGINNEQFFGPGTRLTVL.

This clonotype was observed at least ten times. The gene calls are TRBV20-1 and TRBJ1-5, with D possibly matching TRBD1 (5 bases). The CDR3 consists of 14 residues. Looked up from germline, CDR1 is DFQATT and CDR2 is SNEGSKA (reference sequence). Trimming pared 5 bases from V and 0 bases from J, leaving 11 bases between. CDR3 protein: CSADQGYSNQPQHF. CDR3 DNA: TGCAGTGCTGATCAGGGTTATAGCAATCAGCCCCAGCATTTT.

The chain employs TRBV12-3 or TRBV12-4 and TRBJ2-2; D gene uncertain. The CDR3 is made up of 16 amino acids. Between the trimmed V and J ends, which lost 2 bases and 0 bases, there was a span of 10 bases. The CDR3 coding sequence is TGTGCCAGCAGTTTAAGGTGGCCCACGAACACCGGGGAGCTGTTTTTT. This translates into CASSLRWPTNTGELFF.

This clonotype was observed a few times. The gene calls are TRBV29-1 and TRBJ2-5, with D perhaps matching TRBD1 or TRBD2 (7 bases each). The germline V gene has CDR1 SQVTM and CDR2 ANQGSEA. This CDR3 contains 14 residues. V was shortened by 7 bases and J by 5 bases, with 20 bases between the two germline ends. The CDR3 is CSAQGGLGGETQYF. CDR3 nucleotides: TGCAGCGCACAAGGGGGCCTCGGGGGGGAGACCCAGTACTTC. Full variable domain (missing parts from reference TRBV29-1 and TRBJ2-5): SAVISQKPSRDICQRGTSLTIQCQVDSQVTMMFWYRQQPGQSLTLIATANQGSEATYESGFVIDKFPISRPNLTFSTLTVSNMSPEDSSIYLCSAQGGLGGETQYFGPGTRLLVL.

This clonotype was observed a handful of times. The chain carries TRBV2 and TRBJ2-4; 7 bases fit TRBD2. Germline lookup yields CDR1 SNHLY and CDR2 FYNNEI. The CDR3 has 15 amino acids. Trimming removed 3 bases from V and 0 bases from J; junction bases left unmatched: 2. CDR3 region: CASSDSGGAKNIQYF. The CDR3 bases are TGTGCCAGCAGTGATTCGGGGGGAGCCAAAAACATTCAGTACTTC.

This clonotype was seen at least ten times. The rearrangement joins TRBV7-9 to TRBJ1-2; D gene uncertain. V lost 7 bases and J lost 3, with 18 bases in between. There are 15 residues in the CDR3. Germline lookup yields CDR1 SEHNR and CDR2 FQNEAQ (reference sequence). CDR3 bases: TGTGCCAGCACCTTTTTCCCGACGGACGACTATGGCTACACCTTC. Its translation is CASTFFPTDDYGYTF.

CDR3 nucleotides: TGCAGTGCTAGCGCCGGCTCCTACAATGAGCAGTTCTTC. It translates to CSASAGSYNEQFF. The chain couples TRBV20-1 to TRBJ2-1; D gene ambiguous. The CDR3 is made up of 13 amino acids. Trimming took 3 bases from V and 0 from J, leaving 6 bases between them. The V gene's germline CDR1 is DFQATT and CDR2 SNEGSKA (reference sequence).

This clonotype has just a few counts. The rearrangement links TRBV5-1 to TRBJ2-1; 12 nucleotides align to TRBD2. With 0 bases clipped from V and 5 bases from J, the junction kept 3 bases outside the gene matches. Germline loops: CDR1 SGHRS, CDR2 YFSETQ. The CDR3 sequence is 16 residues long. The CDR3 nucleotides are TGCGCCAGCAGCTTGGGGACTAGCGGGACCGACAATGAGCAGTTCTTC. Amino acid sequence: CASSLGTSGTDNEQFF.

There are many counts of this clonotype. This chain links TRBV29-1 with TRBJ2-2, with TRBD1 matching 8 bases. Germline trimming cut 5 bases from V and 5 bases from J; bases unmatched to any gene: 10. The CDR3 sequence is 15 residues long. Germline CDR1 is SQVTM and CDR2 is ANQGSEA. CDR3 in amino acids: CSVLGGQGGTGELFF. The CDR3 DNA sequence: TGCAGCGTTCTAGGCGGACAGGGAGGTACCGGGGAGCTGTTTTTT.

This clonotype came up a few times. V and J are TRBV3-1 and TRBJ2-1; D is perhaps TRBD1 (6 bases). Looked up from germline, CDR1 is LGHDT and CDR2 is YNNKEL (reference sequence). The CDR3 runs to 14 residues. The V end lost 5 bases, the J end lost 5 bases, and 13 bases lay between the germline ends. For the CDR3, the DNA is TGTGCCAGCAGCTTCAGGGGTACCCACAATGAGCAGTTCTTC. This sequence encodes CASSFRGTHNEQFF.